Listed below are T cell receptor beta chains from one sample, sequenced in a study of PD-L1 blockade in urothelial cancer. Clones were sequenced by immunoSEQ multiplex PCR, and TCRdb holds only the in-frame ones, with some missing. The table shows tens of thousands of clones, with 90% occurring only once. The input for sequencing was PBMCs, taken around atezolizumab (anti-PD-L1) treatment. The receptor set was obtained from a man aged 65 to 85 with urothelial cancer. The CDR3 runs from the conserved cysteine through the conserved F or W. The D gene is left open where the match is weak. Size is omitted from some rows. Given values are once, few, many or a class for expanded clones.

TRBJ1-5 | - | - | TRBV27 | TGTGCCAGCAGTGCGGGCCAGCTCTATAGCAATCAGCCCCAGCATTTT | CASSAGQLYSNQPQHF
TRBJ1-2 | - | TRBD1 | TRBV6-5 | TGTGCCAGCAGTTACGACGTGCGGACAGGGAACTATGGCTACACCTTC | CASSYDVRTGNYGYTF
TRBJ2-3 | - | - | TRBV27 | TGTGCCAGCAGTTTATCTTCGGGAATCCCAGATACGCAGTATTTT | CASSLSSGIPDTQYF
TRBJ1-5 | - | TRBD1 | TRBV18 | TGTGCCAGCTCACGAGGGACAGGGGGAGGGGGCTATAGCAATCAGCCCCAGCATTTT | CASSRGTGGGGYSNQPQHF
TRBJ1-2 | few | - | TRBV9 | TGTGCCAGCAGCGACGACAGCTATGGCTACACCTTC | CASSDDSYGYTF
TRBJ2-1 | - | - | TRBV21-1 | TGTGCCAGCAGCGCTAAGGAGCGGGAGGGCCGTGGGAATGAGCAGTTCTTC | CASSAKEREGRGNEQFF
TRBJ1-5 | - | TRBD1 | TRBV2 | TGTGCCAGCAGGACAGGGCAAGGTCAGCCCCAGCATTTT | CASRTGQGQPQHF
TRBJ2-2 | - | - | TRBV27 | TGTGCCAGCAGTTTGGCCCACGCCGGGGAGCTGTTTTTT | CASSLAHAGELFF
TRBJ2-3 | - | - | TRBV28 | TGTGCCAGCAGTCCCTTACTTGGTACGCAGTATTTT | CASSPLLGTQYF
TRBJ2-5 | - | - | TRBV30 | TGTGCCTGGAGTGGCTCCGGAGACCAAGAGACCCAGTACTTC | CAWSGSGDQETQYF
TRBJ1-4 | - | TRBD1 | TRBV28 | TGTGCCACCCTTACAGGGGTCGGTGAAAAACTGTTTTTT | CATLTGVGEKLFF
TRBJ1-4 | once | - | TRBV28 | TGTGCCAGCAGTTTATTACAGGCACCTTTGGAAAAACTGTTTTTT | CASSLLQAPLEKLFF
TRBJ1-1 | - | - | TRBV7-3 | TGTGCCAGCAGCTTGCTCGGAGGGAACACTGAAGCTTTCTTT | CASSLLGGNTEAFF
TRBJ2-3 | - | TRBD2 | TRBV6-1 | TGTGCCAGCAGTGCATTGGGGGAGGGGAAGGATACGCAGTATTTT | CASSALGEGKDTQYF
TRBJ2-2 | - | TRBD2 | TRBV5-1 | TGCGCCAGCAGCCTGGGACTAGCGGGAGAATTGGCCACCGGGGAGCTGTTTTTT | CASSLGLAGELATGELFF
TRBJ1-4 | - | - | TRBV19 | TGTGCCAGTAGTATGGGAGGGACCCAGGACTTATTTCTTAATGAAAAACTGTTTTTT | CASSMGGTQDLFLNEKLFF
TRBJ2-7 | - | TRBD1 | TRBV28 | TGTGCCAGCAGTACAGGTGCCGGGACAGGGTCCTACGAGCAGTACTTC | CASSTGAGTGSYEQYF
TRBJ2-1 | - | TRBD2 | TRBV19 | TGTGCCAGTAGTAGGACTAGCCCGAGGGAAGAGCAGTTCTTC | CASSRTSPREEQFF
TRBJ2-3 | once | TRBD2 | TRBV6-4 | TGTGCCAGCAGTGTAACTAGCGGGAGCACAGATACGCAGTATTTT | CASSVTSGSTDTQYF
TRBJ2-7 | - | - | TRBV6-5 | TGTGCCAGCAGACCCGTCATCGGCGAGCAGTACTTC | CASRPVIGEQYF
TRBJ2-7 | - | TRBD1 | TRBV5-1 | TGCGCCAGCAGTCCACAGGGGTGGGGCCCAGACGAGCAGTACTTC | CASSPQGWGPDEQYF
TRBJ2-7 | - | TRBD2 | TRBV5-1 | TGCGCCAGCAGCTCCGCCGAGACTAGCGGGAGACCTCGGGAGCAGTACTTC | CASSSAETSGRPREQYF
TRBJ1-1 | - | - | TRBV28 | TGTGCCAGCAGTCTCTCCGGCCGCCGGGACACTGAAGCTTTCTTT | CASSLSGRRDTEAFF
TRBJ2-1 | - | TRBD2 | TRBV7-3 | TGTGCCAGCAGCTTACCGACTAGCGGGAGTCATGAGCAGTTCTTC | CASSLPTSGSHEQFF
TRBJ2-7 | - | TRBD1 | TRBV6-5 | TGTGCCAGCAGTTACGGCGGGACAGGGTCCTACGAGCAGTACTTC | CASSYGGTGSYEQYF
TRBJ1-5 | - | TRBD1 | TRBV18 | TGTGCCAGCTCACCTGGGACAGGGGGCAATCAGCCCCAGCATTTT | CASSPGTGGNQPQHF
TRBJ2-4 | - | TRBD2 | TRBV6-1 | TGTGCCAGCAGACGGGGTGGGGGGGTCCAAAACATTCAGTACTTC | CASRRGGGVQNIQYF
TRBJ2-3 | - | TRBD2 | TRBV5-1 | TGCGCCAGCAGTGGTAGCGGGAGGGGCGGCACAGATACGCAGTATTTT | CASSGSGRGGTDTQYF
TRBJ2-1 | - | TRBD2 | TRBV18 | TGTGCCAGCTCAGGGACTAGCGCAGGCAATGAGCAGTTCTTC | CASSGTSAGNEQFF
TRBJ2-5 | - | TRBD2 | TRBV28 | TGTGCCAGCAGTCCCTCAGGACTAGCGGGAGGGGGAGAGACCCAGTACTTC | CASSPSGLAGGGETQYF
TRBJ2-7 | - | TRBD2 | TRBV5-1 | TGCGCCAGCAGCTTGGGGGACGTCGGGGGGTCCTACGAGCAGTACTTC | CASSLGDVGGSYEQYF
TRBJ2-5 | - | TRBD1 | TRBV27 | TGTGCCAGCAGTTTATGGGGACAGGGGGAGACCCAGTACTTC | CASSLWGQGETQYF
TRBJ2-1 | - | - | TRBV7-2 | TGTGCCAGCAGCTTCGCTGGGGTGCGGGGTTACAATGAGCAGTTCTTC | CASSFAGVRGYNEQFF
TRBJ2-7 | - | TRBD1 | TRBV29-1 | TGCAGCGTTGACTGGGCCCGGGACAGGGGGACCTACGAGCAGTACTTC | CSVDWARDRGTYEQYF
TRBJ2-7 | - | - | TRBV7-6 | TGTGCCAGCAGCCCCTCCCAGGCCTACGAGCAGTACTTC | CASSPSQAYEQYF
TRBJ2-1 | few | - | TRBV7-9 | TGTGCCAGCAGCTTACCGGGACTCCGGGGGTCCTACAATGAGCAGTTCTTC | CASSLPGLRGSYNEQFF
TRBJ1-5 | - | - | TRBV9 | TGTGCCAGCAGCGCAGGCGGGGGGCGCGATCAGCCCCAGCATTTT | CASSAGGGRDQPQHF
TRBJ2-5 | - | TRBD2 | TRBV4-2 | TGTGCCAGCAGCCAAGGTCTTAGCGGGAACCGCCAAGAGACCCAGTACTTC | CASSQGLSGNRQETQYF
TRBJ1-4 | - | - | TRBV2 | TGTGCCAGCAGTGACAGGGGAATGGAAAAACTGTTTTTT | CASSDRGMEKLFF
TRBJ1-2 | - | TRBD1 | TRBV5-6 | TGTGCCAGCAGCACATGGACAGGGCTGGGGGTATATGGCTACACCTTC | CASSTWTGLGVYGYTF
TRBJ1-4 | - | TRBD1 | TRBV28 | TGTGCCAGCAGTCTCGTCGGGACAGGGGGGTCAAAACTGTTTTTT | CASSLVGTGGSKLFF
TRBJ2-2 | - | - | TRBV7-9 | TGTGCCAGCAGCTTATTACAGCCGAACACCGGGGAGCTGTTTTTT | CASSLLQPNTGELFF
TRBJ1-5 | - | - | TRBV19 | TGTGCCAGTAGTATAGGGCGGGGGAGCAATCAGCCCCAGCATTTT | CASSIGRGSNQPQHF
TRBJ2-1 | - | TRBD1 | TRBV27 | TGTGCCACTCAACTACAGGGGAGAGTAGGCAATGAGCAGTTCTTC | CATQLQGRVGNEQFF
TRBJ1-1 | - | TRBD1 | TRBV11-3 | TGTGCCAGCAGCTCAAGGGGGACAGGATCCAACTCGAACACTGAAGCTTTCTTT | CASSSRGTGSNSNTEAFF
TRBJ1-4 | once | - | TRBV6-1 | TGTGCCAGCAGAGCGGGGCCAACAACTAATGAAAAACTGTTTTTT | CASRAGPTTNEKLFF
TRBJ1-5 | - | TRBD1 | TRBV7-9 | TGTGCCAGCAGAAACAGGGGGCCGGCGCCTCAGCCCCAGCATTTT | CASRNRGPAPQPQHF
TRBJ2-1 | - | TRBD2 | TRBV9 | TGTGCCAGCAGCGTAGCGGCTAGCGGGACGAATGAGCAGTTCTTC | CASSVAASGTNEQFF